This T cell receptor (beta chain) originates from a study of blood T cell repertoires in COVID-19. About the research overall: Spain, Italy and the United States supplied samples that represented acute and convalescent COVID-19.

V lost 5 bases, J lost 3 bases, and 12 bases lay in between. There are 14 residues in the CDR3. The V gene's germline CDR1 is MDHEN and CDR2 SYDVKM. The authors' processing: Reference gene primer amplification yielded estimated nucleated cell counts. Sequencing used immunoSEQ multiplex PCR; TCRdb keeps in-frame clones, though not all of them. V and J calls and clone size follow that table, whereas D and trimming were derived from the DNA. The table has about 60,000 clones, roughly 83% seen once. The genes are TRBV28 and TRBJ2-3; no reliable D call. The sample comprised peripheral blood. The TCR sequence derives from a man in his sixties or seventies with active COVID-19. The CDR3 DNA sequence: TGTGCCAGCAGTGCCTTATACTTGACAGATACGCAGTATTTT. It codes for CASSALYLTDTQYF. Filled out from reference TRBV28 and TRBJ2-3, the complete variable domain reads DVKVTQSSRYLVKRTGEKVFLECVQDMDHENMFWYRQDPGLGLRLIYFSYDVKMKEKGDIPEGYSVSREKKERFSLILESASTNQTSMYLCASSALYLTDTQYFGPGTRLTVL.